This TCR beta chain derives from a study of shared clonotypes between healthy human individuals. Whole-study results and caveats: A limitation of the genetic and exposure-history diversity represented arose from few donors.

As to this clone: The antigen remains undetermined.

Researchers divided each subset's genomic DNA evenly across several immunoSEQ plates. Per the original methods: In the immunoSEQ data, sequences were junction-only and lacked quality scores, so filtering differed. The data were produced by immunoSEQ multiplex PCR, yet TCRdb's version contains in-frame clones alone and is incomplete. That table supplies the V and J calls and clone size; D and trimming were determined from the DNA. The data contain hundreds of thousands of clones, 74% of them singletons. This CDR3 spans 14 amino acids. J lost 2 bases, V lost 4 bases, and 2 bases had no gene match. Germline V gene data show CDR1 as SGHTA and CDR2 as FQGTGA. Recent acute infections and vaccinations were absent in the healthy HIV-negative adult donors.

The rearrangement links TRBV7-3 to TRBJ1-1; 9 bases align to TRBD1. The source of this sequence is a woman aged 30 to 39 in good health. Sequenced input: memory CD4+ T cells sorted from blood. Subset reported: CD45RA-negative fraction. Here the CDR3 DNA reads TGTGCCAGCAGCTGGGGACAGGGAAACACTGAAGCTTTCTTT. Translating it yields CASSWGQGNTEAFF.